The clone carrying this TCR beta chain was seen once. The data originate from a study of blood T cell repertoires in COVID-19. V was pared by 4 bases and J by 0 bases, with 11 bases between. The CDR3 is made up of 15 amino acids. The germline gives CDR1 SGHTS, CDR2 YDEGEE. The table came from immunoSEQ multiplex PCR; TCRdb's copy has only in-frame clones and leaves some out. This table has roughly 500,000 clones, roughly 90% appearing once. The source of this sequence is a woman aged 35 to 49 who had recovered from COVID-19. The V and J genes are TRBV5-8 and TRBJ2-1; D gene ambiguous. The sequencing input was PBMCs or T cells enriched from blood (not recorded which). CDR3 region: CASSPSKSSYNEQFF. CDR3 nucleotides: TGTGCCAGCAGCCCGAGCAAGAGCTCCTACAATGAGCAGTTCTTC.